The clone carrying this T cell receptor beta chain was seen only once. Antigen: not known. Replicate PCRs run on sorted subsets employed around 200 ng DNA, 25,000 to 35,000 T cell genomes. TCRdb keeps only in-frame clones here, not all; method: immunoSEQ multiplex PCR. The sample records about 2.4 million clones, 93% being singletons. This sample was taken from a study of shared clonotypes between healthy human individuals. Findings of the study overall: Clonotypes not shared had lower generation probabilities than those common to all four donors.

This TCR was sampled from a young man in good health. Some clones in this sample may be carry-over from other donors' samples. Sequenced sample: naive CD4+ T cells from PBMCs. Subset reported: CD45RA+ positively selected.

CDR3 sequence reads: CASSFRASDRGNEQFF. In nucleotides, the CDR3 is TGCGCCAGCAGTTTTCGGGCTAGCGACCGGGGGAATGAGCAGTTCTTC. The chain joins TRBV5-1 to TRBJ2-1; D possibly corresponds to TRBD2 (6 bases). V shed 5 bases and J shed 7 bases, with 22 bases lying between them. CDR3 length: 16 amino acids. Germline values: CDR1 SGHRS, CDR2 YFSETQ.